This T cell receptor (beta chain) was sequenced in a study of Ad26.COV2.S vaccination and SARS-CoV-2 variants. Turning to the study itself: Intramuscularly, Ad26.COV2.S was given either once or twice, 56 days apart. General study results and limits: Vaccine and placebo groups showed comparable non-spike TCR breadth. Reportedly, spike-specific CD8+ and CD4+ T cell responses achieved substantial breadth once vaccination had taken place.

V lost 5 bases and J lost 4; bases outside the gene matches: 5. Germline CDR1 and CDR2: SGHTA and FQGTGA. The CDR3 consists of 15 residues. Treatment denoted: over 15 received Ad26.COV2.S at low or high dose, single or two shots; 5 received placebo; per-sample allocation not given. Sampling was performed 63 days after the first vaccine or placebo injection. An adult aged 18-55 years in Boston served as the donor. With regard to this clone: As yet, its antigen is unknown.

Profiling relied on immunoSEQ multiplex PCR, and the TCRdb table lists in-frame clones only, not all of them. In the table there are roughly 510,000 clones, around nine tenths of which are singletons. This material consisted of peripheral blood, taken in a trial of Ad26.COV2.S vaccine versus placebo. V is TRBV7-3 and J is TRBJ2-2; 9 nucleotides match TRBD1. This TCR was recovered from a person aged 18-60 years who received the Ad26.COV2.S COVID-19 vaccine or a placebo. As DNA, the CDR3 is TGTGCCAGCAGCCCGCCGGGACAGGGCACCGGGGAGCTGTTTTTT. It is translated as CASSPPGQGTGELFF.